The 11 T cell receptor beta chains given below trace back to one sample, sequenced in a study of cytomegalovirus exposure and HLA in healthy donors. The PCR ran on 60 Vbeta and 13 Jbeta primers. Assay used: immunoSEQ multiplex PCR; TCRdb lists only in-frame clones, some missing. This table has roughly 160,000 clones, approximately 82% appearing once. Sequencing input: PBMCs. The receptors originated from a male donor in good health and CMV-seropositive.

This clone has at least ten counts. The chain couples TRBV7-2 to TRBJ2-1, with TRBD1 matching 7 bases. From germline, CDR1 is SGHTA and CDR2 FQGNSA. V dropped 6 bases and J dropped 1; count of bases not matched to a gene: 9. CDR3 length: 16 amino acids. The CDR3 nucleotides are TGTGCCAGCAGTAACGGTCCAGGGGGATCCTACAATGAGCAGTTCTTC. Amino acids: CASSNGPGGSYNEQFF.

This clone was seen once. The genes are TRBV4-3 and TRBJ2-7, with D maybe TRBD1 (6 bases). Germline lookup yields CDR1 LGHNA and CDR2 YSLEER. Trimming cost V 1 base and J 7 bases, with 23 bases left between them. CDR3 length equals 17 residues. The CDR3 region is CASSQVSSNREIREQYF. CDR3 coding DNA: TGCGCCAGCAGCCAAGTGTCATCTAACAGGGAGATCAGGGAGCAGTACTTC.

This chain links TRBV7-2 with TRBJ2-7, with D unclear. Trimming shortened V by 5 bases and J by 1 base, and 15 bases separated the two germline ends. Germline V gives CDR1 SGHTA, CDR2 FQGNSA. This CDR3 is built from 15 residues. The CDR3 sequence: CASSPRLQLSYEQYF. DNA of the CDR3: TGTGCCAGCAGCCCCCGACTGCAGTTATCCTACGAGCAGTACTTC.

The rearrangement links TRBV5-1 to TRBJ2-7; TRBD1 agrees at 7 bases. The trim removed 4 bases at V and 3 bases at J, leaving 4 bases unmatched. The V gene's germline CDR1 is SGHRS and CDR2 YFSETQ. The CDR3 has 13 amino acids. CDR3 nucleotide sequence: TGCGCCAGCAGCGACGGACAGGTCTACGAGCAGTACTTC. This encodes CASSDGQVYEQYF.

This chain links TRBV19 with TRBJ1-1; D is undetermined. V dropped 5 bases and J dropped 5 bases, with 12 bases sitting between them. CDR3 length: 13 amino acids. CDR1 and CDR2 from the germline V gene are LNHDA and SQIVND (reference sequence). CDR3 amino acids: CASSGMPGTEAFF. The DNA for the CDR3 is TGTGCCAGTAGTGGGATGCCGGGGACTGAAGCTTTCTTT.

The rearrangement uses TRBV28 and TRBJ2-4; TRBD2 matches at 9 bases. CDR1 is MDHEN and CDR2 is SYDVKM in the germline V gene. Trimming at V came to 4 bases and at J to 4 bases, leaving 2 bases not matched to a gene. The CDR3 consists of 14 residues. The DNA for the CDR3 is TGTGCCAGCAGTTCAGCGGGGGGTAAAAACATTCAGTACTTC. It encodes CASSSAGGKNIQYF. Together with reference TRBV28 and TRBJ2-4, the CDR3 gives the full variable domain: DVKVTQSSRYLVKRTGEKVFLECVQDMDHENMFWYRQDPGLGLRLIYFSYDVKMKEKGDIPEGYSVSREKKERFSLILESASTNQTSMYLCASSSAGGKNIQYFGAGTRLSVL.

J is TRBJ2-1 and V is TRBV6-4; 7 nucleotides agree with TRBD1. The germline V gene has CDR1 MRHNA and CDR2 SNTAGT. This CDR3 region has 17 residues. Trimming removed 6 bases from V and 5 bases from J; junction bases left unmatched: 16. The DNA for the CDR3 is TGTGCCAGCAGCCCGACCGTTGACAGGGTGGTCCACAATGAGCAGTTCTTC. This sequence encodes CASSPTVDRVVHNEQFF.

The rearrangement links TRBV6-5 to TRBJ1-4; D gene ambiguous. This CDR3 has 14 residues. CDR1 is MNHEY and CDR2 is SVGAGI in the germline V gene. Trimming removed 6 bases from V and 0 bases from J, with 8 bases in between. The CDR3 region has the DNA TGTGCCAGCAGACCGGGAACAACTAATGAAAAACTGTTTTTT. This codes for CASRPGTTNEKLFF.

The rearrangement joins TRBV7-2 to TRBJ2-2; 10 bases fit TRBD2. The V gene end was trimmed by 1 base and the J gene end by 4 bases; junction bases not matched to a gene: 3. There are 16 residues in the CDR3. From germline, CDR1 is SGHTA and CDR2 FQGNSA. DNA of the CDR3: TGTGCCAGCAGCTTAGAGGGACTAGCGCTCACCGGGGAGCTGTTTTTT. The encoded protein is CASSLEGLALTGELFF. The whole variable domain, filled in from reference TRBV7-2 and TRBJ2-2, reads GAGVSQSPSNKVTEKGKDVELRCDPISGHTALYWYRQSLGQGLEFLIYFQGNSAPDKSGLPSDRFSAERTGGSVSTLTIQRTQQEDSAVYLCASSLEGLALTGELFFGEGSRLTVL.

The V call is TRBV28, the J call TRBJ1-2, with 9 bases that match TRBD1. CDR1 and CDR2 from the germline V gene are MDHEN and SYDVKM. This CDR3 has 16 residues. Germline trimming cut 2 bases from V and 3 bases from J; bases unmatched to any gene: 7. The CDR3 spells CASSLIGTGQDYGYTF. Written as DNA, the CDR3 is TGTGCCAGCAGTTTAATCGGGACAGGGCAGGACTATGGCTACACCTTC.

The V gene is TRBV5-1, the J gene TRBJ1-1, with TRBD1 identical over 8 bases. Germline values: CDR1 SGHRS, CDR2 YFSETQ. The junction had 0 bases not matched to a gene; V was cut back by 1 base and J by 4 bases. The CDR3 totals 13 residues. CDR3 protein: CASSLTGGTEAFF. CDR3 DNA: TGCGCCAGCAGCTTGACAGGGGGCACTGAAGCTTTCTTT. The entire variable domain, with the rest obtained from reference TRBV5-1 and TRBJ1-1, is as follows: KAGVTQTPRYLIKTRGQQVTLSCSPISGHRSVSWYQQTPGQGLQFLFEYFSETQRNKGNFPGRFSGRQFSNSRSEMNVSTLELGDSALYLCASSLTGGTEAFFGQGTRLTVV.